This T cell receptor (beta chain) emerged from a study of T cells in Graves' hyperthyroidism and ophthalmopathy. This clonotype was seen more than once but under ten times. Its cognate antigen is unknown. Study-wide results and limits: A model built on 13 V-J features separated ophthalmopathy from stable hyperthyroidism.

Using RNA transcripts as the source, TCR beta CDR3 regions were amplified. Primed by the HTBI set, a first-round RT-PCR was run on the TCR CDR3. TCRdb redid the calling of the multiplex PCR reads with MiXCR, one entry per CDR3 protein. Among about 720,000 distinct CDR3 sequences listed, 15% to 20% were seen once. This CDR3 region has 16 residues. V dropped 6 bases and J dropped 6; count of bases not matched to a gene: 13. Reasons for excluding patients were uncontrolled infection, other autoimmune disease, pregnancy or lactation. This sequence was found in a man in his late teens or twenties with Graves' hyperthyroidism. The rearrangement uses TRBV12-3 or TRBV12-4 and TRBJ2-1, with 8 bases lining up with TRBD1. Sequencing was performed on blood. The CDR3 is CASRSRQGTQSNEQFF. The CDR3 DNA reads TGTGCCAGCAGAAGTCGACAGGGGACCCAATCCAATGAGCAGTTCTTC.